These 9 T cell receptor beta chains were all obtained from the same sample, sequenced in a study of blood T cell repertoires in COVID-19. Libraries were prepared by immunoSEQ multiplex PCR; TCRdb keeps only in-frame clonotypes and omits some of them. The sample yields about 280,000 clones, 83% seen once. The sequenced sample consisted of peripheral blood. These receptors were taken from a woman between 50 and 59 years old who had recovered from COVID-19.

The V and J genes are TRBV21-1 and TRBJ1-4; the DNA was not compared with TRBD1, the D call given in the table. TRBV21-1 is deemed a pseudogene. The CDR3 covers 16 residues. CDR3 DNA: TGTGCCAGCGGAGTAACAGGGCCTGCAACTAATGAAAAACTGTTTTTT. This encodes CASGVTGPATNEKLFF.

The gene calls are TRBV7-2 and TRBJ1-2, with a weak D call TRBD1 (6 bases). Germline CDR1 SGHTA, CDR2 FQGNSA. This CDR3 is built from 14 residues. Trimming shortened V by 5 bases and J by 2 bases, and 12 bases separated the two germline ends. CDR3 amino acids: CASSLTTGNYGYTF. DNA of the CDR3: TGTGCCAGCAGCCTCACGACAGGAAACTATGGCTACACCTTC.

V gene TRBV7-2 combines with J gene TRBJ2-1, with 16 bases fitting TRBD2. The V gene's germline CDR1 is SGHTA and CDR2 FQGNSA. V shed 5 bases, J shed 10 bases, and the junction held 2 bases outside the gene matches. This CDR3 is 14 amino acids long. Here the CDR3 reads CASSTGLAGGEQFF. The DNA of the CDR3 is TGTGCCAGCAGCACGGGACTAGCGGGAGGGGAGCAGTTCTTC.

V is TRBV6-2 or TRBV6-3 and J is TRBJ1-1; no definite D call. The CDR3 loop spans 16 amino acids. Germline loops: CDR1 MNHEY, CDR2 SVGEGT. Trimming took 5 bases from V and 1 from J, leaving 17 bases between them. The CDR3 protein is CASSGAYVRPNTEAFF. The CDR3 region has the DNA TGTGCCAGCAGTGGAGCTTACGTCCGGCCGAACACTGAAGCTTTCTTT.

This chain links TRBV4-3 with TRBJ1-6; no clear D. V was clipped by 0 bases and J by 10 bases, with 10 bases between them. The length of the CDR3 is 14 residues. Germline loops: CDR1 LGHNA, CDR2 YSLEER. Here the CDR3 DNA reads TGCGCCAGCAGCCAAGATACGGAGGGATCACCCCTCCACTTT. Its translation: CASSQDTEGSPLHF.

This chain connects TRBV2 to TRBJ1-1; maybe TRBD1 (6 bases). This CDR3 region has 15 residues. The V end lost 1 base, the J end lost 0 bases, and 9 bases lay between the germline ends. Germline V gene sequence: CDR1 SNHLY, CDR2 FYNNEI. CDR3: CASSEDRVMNTEAFF. The CDR3 DNA reads TGTGCCAGCAGTGAAGACAGGGTAATGAACACTGAAGCTTTCTTT.

V gene TRBV28 combines with J gene TRBJ2-7, with 9 nucleotides matching TRBD2. The junction had 9 bases not matched to a gene; V was cut back by 6 bases and J by 3 bases. Germline V CDR1 and CDR2: MDHEN, SYDVKM. The CDR3 loop spans 15 amino acids. The CDR3, as DNA: TGTGCCAGCAGGCCAGAGACTAGCGGAGACTACGAGCAGTACTTC. This codes for CASRPETSGDYEQYF.

The V and J genes are TRBV18 and TRBJ1-5; perhaps TRBD1 as D (5 bases). Germline CDR1 and CDR2: KGHSH and LQKENI. With 10 bases removed from V and 8 bases from J, the gap between germline ends came to 18 bases. There are 13 residues in the CDR3. The CDR3 nucleotides are TGTGCCACACTACCTGGGGGGGGAAAGCCCCAGCATTTT. This gives the protein CATLPGGGKPQHF.

This clone was recorded only once. This sequence joins TRBV6-5 and TRBJ1-4; 12 bases align to TRBD1. J gave up 7 bases and V 6 bases, and 3 bases lay outside the gene matches. CDR3 length equals 14 residues. Germline V gives CDR1 MNHEY, CDR2 SVGAGI. For the CDR3, the DNA is TGTGCCAGCAGGGGACAGGGGGCTAGTGAAAAACTGTTTTTT. As protein: CASRGQGASEKLFF.